This T cell receptor beta chain was found in a study of T cell clonality in common variable immunodeficiency. Overall study findings and caveats: Fewer TCRbeta clones were shared among CVID subjects than controls. Reportedly, TCR beta sequences from common variable immunodeficiency showed fewer deletions and N-nucleotide insertions.

A remark on this clone: The antigen remains undetermined.

The data were produced by immunoSEQ multiplex PCR, yet TCRdb's version contains in-frame clones alone and is incomplete. Its listing shows some 16,000 clones. Patients had low serum IgG, IgA and/or IgM and specific antibody deficiency. The receptor's source is a human donor with common variable immunodeficiency. The sequencing input was peripheral blood mononuclear cells.

This CDR3 reads CASSLTSGGSDTQYF. The CDR3 DNA, read in part, is TGTGCCAGCAGCTTAACTAGCGGGGGGTCAGATACG. The rearrangement uses TRBV7-2 and TRBJ2-3, with TRBD2 identical over 12 bases. The read comes to an end 3 residues before the CDR3 does, leaving the germline J gene to fill in the end. V trimming: 2 bases; J trimming: 4 bases; junction bases outside the gene matches: 1. The CDR3 runs to 15 residues. The germline CDR1 and CDR2 sequences are SGHTA and FQGNSA.